This TCR beta chain came from a study of shared clonotypes between healthy human individuals. Profiling relied on immunoSEQ multiplex PCR, and the TCRdb table lists in-frame clones only, not all of them. The data hold fewer than 1.6 million clones, with less than 99% observed a single time. The donor population consisted of healthy HIV-negative adults with no recent acute infections or vaccinations. Both subsets, CD45RA+ naive and CD45RA-negative memory, were split from the CD4+ cells. CDR1 SQVTM and CDR2 ANQGSEA come from the germline V gene. The CDR3 runs 13 residues. Trimming took 0 bases from V and 10 from J, leaving 15 bases between them.

Input material: naive CD4+ T cells sorted from blood. Indicated subset: CD45RA+ positively selected. V gene TRBV29-1 combines with J gene TRBJ1-1; possibly TRBD1 for D (5 bases). This receptor was obtained from a man under 40 in good health. The CDR3 region has the DNA TGCAGCGTTGAAGAACGGGGACCAAGGTCAGCTTTCTTT. Translated: CSVEERGPRSAFF. Full variable domain (rest looked up from reference TRBV29-1 and TRBJ1-1): SAVISQKPSRDICQRGTSLTIQCQVDSQVTMMFWYRQQPGQSLTLIATANQGSEATYESGFVIDKFPISRPNLTFSTLTVSNMSPEDSSIYLCSVEERGPRSAFFGQGTRLTVV.